What follows are 24 T cell receptor beta chains derived from one specimen sequenced in a study of OX40 agonist ivuxolimab in advanced cancers. The repertoire was sequenced with immunoSEQ multiplex PCR; TCRdb's copy has only in-frame clones and lacks some. Of 50,000 to 60,000 clones in the sample, approximately 89% are singletons; the top ten hold around 5.6%. The sequences come from CD4+ or CD8+ T cells sorted from blood, collected in a trial of the OX40 agonist ivuxolimab. These TCRs come from an adult with an advanced solid tumor such as melanoma, head and neck, liver or kidney cancer.

CDR3 sequence reads: CASSISISYGYTF. For the CDR3, the DNA is TGTGCCAGTAGTATAAGCATAAGTTATGGCTACACCTTC. The chain combines TRBV19 with TRBJ1-2; D uncertain. V was pared by 2 bases and J by 5 bases, with 9 bases between. The germline CDR1 and CDR2 sequences are LNHDA and SQIVND (reference sequence). The CDR3 sequence is 13 residues long.

The V and J genes are TRBV7-2 and TRBJ2-7, with D perhaps matching TRBD2 (6 bases). Trimming pared 0 bases from V and 5 bases from J, leaving 17 bases between. Germline lookup yields CDR1 SGHTA and CDR2 FQGNSA. This CDR3 contains 16 residues. The CDR3 loop reads CASSLARNGSNHEQYF. The CDR3 bases are TGTGCCAGCAGCTTAGCGCGGAACGGGAGTAACCACGAGCAGTACTTC.

This clone showed up just once. V gene TRBV25-1 combines with J gene TRBJ2-3, with TRBD2 as a possible D gene (5 bases). The germline V gene encodes CDR1 MGHDK and CDR2 SYGVNS. CDR3 size: 16 residues. Trimming took 1 base from V and 4 from J, leaving 15 bases between them. CDR3 residues: CASSEFSLEEPDTQYF. The CDR3, as DNA: TGTGCCAGCAGTGAATTTTCACTGGAGGAGCCAGATACGCAGTATTTT.

The chain links TRBV7-9 to TRBJ2-7; D uncertain. V gave up 1 base and J gave up 5 bases, with 9 bases separating them. Germline-derived CDR1 and CDR2 are SEHNR and FQNEAQ (reference sequence). This CDR3 is built from 13 residues. CDR3 bases: TGTGCCAGCAGCTTAGGGGCCCTCGACGAGCAGTACTTC. This sequence encodes CASSLGALDEQYF.

This clone was seen only once. This sequence joins TRBV5-1 and TRBJ2-3, with 10 bases fitting TRBD2. The germline V gene has CDR1 SGHRS and CDR2 YFSETQ. V lost 0 bases and J lost 3; bases outside the gene matches: 13. This CDR3 is 19 amino acids long. CDR3 amino acids: CASSLAASGGTFPTDTQYF. In DNA, the CDR3 is TGCGCCAGCAGCTTGGCGGCTAGCGGGGGCACATTTCCTACAGATACGCAGTATTTT.

The chain uses TRBV6-1 and TRBJ1-2; the D is unclear. The germline V gene encodes CDR1 MNHNS and CDR2 SASEGT. The CDR3 loop spans 12 amino acids. Trimming removed 9 bases at V and 8 bases at J, with 16 bases between. In DNA form, the CDR3 reads TGTGCCAGTCAGGAGGCCTGGAAGGGCTACACCTTC. Protein: CASQEAWKGYTF.

This clone was observed once. This chain uses TRBV4-1 with TRBJ1-4; D not certain. The V and J ends lost 2 bases and 12 bases respectively, with 7 bases between them. Germline-derived CDR1 and CDR2 are MGHRA and YSYEKL. The CDR3 loop spans 11 amino acids. CDR3 protein: CASSQTSELFF. As DNA, the CDR3 is TGCGCCAGCAGCCAAACATCTGAACTGTTTTTT.

This rearrangement joins TRBV9 to TRBJ2-7; no clear D gene. V lost 0 bases and J 2 bases, leaving 12 bases between the germline ends. Germline V CDR1 and CDR2: SGDLS, YYNGEE. The CDR3 is 15 amino acids. CDR3 amino acids: CASSVASETPYEQYF. The CDR3 DNA follows: TGTGCCAGCAGCGTAGCGTCAGAAACCCCCTACGAGCAGTACTTC.

The chain has TRBV9 and TRBJ1-2, with D uncertain. V lost 3 bases and J 5 bases, leaving 11 bases between the germline ends. The CDR3 is 13 amino acids. Germline CDR1 reads SGDLS; CDR2 reads YYNGEE. DNA for the CDR3: TGTGCCAGCAGCGCAGATCCCCTTTATGGCTACACCTTC. As protein: CASSADPLYGYTF.

This chain connects TRBV19 to TRBJ1-5; D is undetermined. Germline values: CDR1 LNHDA, CDR2 SQIVND (reference sequence). Trimming took off 0 bases at V and 3 bases at J, with 6 bases between the two ends. CDR3 length: 14 amino acids. CDR3 loop: CASSIEGNNQPQHF. The CDR3 DNA reads TGTGCCAGTAGTATAGAGGGTAACAATCAGCCCCAGCATTTT.

J is TRBJ2-4 and V is TRBV7-2, with 9 nucleotides matching TRBD2. With V trimmed by 5 bases and J by 2 bases, 4 bases remained unmatched. This CDR3 spans 15 amino acids. Germline V gene data show CDR1 as SGHTA and CDR2 as FQGNSA. CDR3 sequence reads: CASSAGGGPKNIQYF. The CDR3 DNA reads TGTGCCAGCAGCGCGGGAGGGGGTCCCAAAAACATTCAGTACTTC. Using reference TRBV7-2 and TRBJ2-4 for the parts outside the CDR3, the full variable domain is GAGVSQSPSNKVTEKGKDVELRCDPISGHTALYWYRQSLGQGLEFLIYFQGNSAPDKSGLPSDRFSAERTGGSVSTLTIQRTQQEDSAVYLCASSAGGGPKNIQYFGAGTRLSVL.

The rearrangement links TRBV5-4 to TRBJ1-1; D gene unclear. V was clipped by 0 bases and J by 4 bases, with 22 bases between them. Looked up from germline, CDR1 is SGHNT and CDR2 is YYREEE (reference sequence). The CDR3 spans 18 residues. The CDR3 spells CASSLDGRMGIGLTEAFF. The DNA for the CDR3 is TGTGCCAGCAGCTTGGATGGTAGGATGGGGATCGGACTCACTGAAGCTTTCTTT.

V usage is TRBV7-6 and J usage is TRBJ1-5, with D unclear. CDR1 SGHVS and CDR2 FNYEAQ come from the germline V gene. Trimming took 4 bases from V and 5 from J, leaving 9 bases between them. CDR3 length: 13 residues. DNA of the CDR3: TGTGCCAGCAGCTCCCTCGACGATCAGCCCCAGCATTTT. Amino acid sequence: CASSSLDDQPQHF.

The chain recombines TRBV4-3 with TRBJ2-3; 10 bases align to TRBD2. The CDR3 is 17 residues long. Trimming took 0 bases from V and 5 from J; bases not matched to a gene: 8. CDR1 and CDR2 (germline): LGHNA, YSLEER. The CDR3 protein is CASSQDASGSSIDTQYF. CDR3 bases: TGCGCCAGCAGCCAAGATGCTAGCGGGAGCAGTATAGATACGCAGTATTTT.

The chain combines TRBV4-1 with TRBJ1-2; TRBD1 matches 9 bases. This CDR3 is 17 amino acids long. The germline gives CDR1 MGHRA, CDR2 YSYEKL. J lost 4 bases, V lost 4 bases, and 13 bases had no gene match. The CDR3 region is CASSPDGDREGPYGYTF. CDR3 bases: TGCGCCAGCAGCCCCGACGGGGACAGGGAAGGACCCTATGGCTACACCTTC.

The chain has TRBV27 and TRBJ1-5; D may be TRBD1 (5 bases). The CDR3 sequence is 14 residues long. Germline lookup yields CDR1 MNHEY and CDR2 SMNVEV (reference sequence). The V end lost 3 bases, the J end lost 7 bases, and 13 bases lay between the germline ends. CDR3 protein: CASSFGGWGQPQHF. The CDR3 DNA follows: TGTGCCAGCAGTTTCGGCGGGTGGGGCCAGCCCCAGCATTTT.

V and J are TRBV28 and TRBJ2-7, with 8 bases fitting TRBD1. CDR3 length: 15 residues. The germline gives CDR1 MDHEN, CDR2 SYDVKM. V gave up 4 bases and J gave up 3 bases; unmatched junction bases: 8. The CDR3 here is CASSSGTGGIYEQYV. Here the CDR3 DNA reads TGTGCCAGCAGTTCGGGCACAGGGGGGATCTACGAGCAGTACGTC.

The chain links TRBV5-6 to TRBJ2-2; TRBD2 matches 8 bases. The CDR3 has 19 residues. CDR1 and CDR2 (germline): SGHDT, YYEEEE. V trimming: 0 bases; J trimming: 0 bases; junction bases outside the gene matches: 10. The CDR3 loop reads CASSLVAGLGSSNTGELFF. CDR3 nucleotides: TGTGCCAGCAGCTTGGTGGCGGGACTAGGGTCCTCGAACACCGGGGAGCTGTTTTTT.

This clone has a single count. V is TRBV7-6 and J is TRBJ2-2; a possible D gene is TRBD1 (5 bases). V lost 0 bases to trimming and J lost 0 bases, with 11 bases between them. The CDR3 has 17 amino acids. Germline lookup yields CDR1 SGHVS and CDR2 FNYEAQ. CDR3 in DNA: TGTGCCAGCAGCTTAGCGATCTCACAGGCGAACACCGGGGAGCTGTTTTTT. Residues: CASSLAISQANTGELFF. Filled out from reference TRBV7-6 and TRBJ2-2, the complete variable domain reads GAGVSQSPRYKVTKRGQDVALRCDPISGHVSLYWYRQALGQGPEFLTYFNYEAQQDKSGLPNDRFSAERPEGSISTLTIQRTEQRDSAMYRCASSLAISQANTGELFFGEGSRLTVL.

V is TRBV4-1 and J is TRBJ2-7; D is unresolved. Trimming took 0 bases from V and 3 from J, leaving 6 bases between them. This CDR3 has 13 amino acids. Germline V gene sequence: CDR1 MGHRA, CDR2 YSYEKL. The CDR3 loop is CASSQETHYEQYV. Written as DNA, the CDR3 is TGCGCCAGCAGCCAAGAGACCCACTACGAGCAGTACGTC.

The V call is TRBV6-5, the J call TRBJ2-5; 10 positions match TRBD1. The DNA matches TRBJ2-7 better at its end, which makes the J call doubtful. The V gene's germline CDR1 is MNHEY and CDR2 SVGAGI. CDR3 size: 13 residues. CDR3 coding DNA: TGTGCCTCTACCGGACAGGGGGGCTACGAGCAGTACTTC. Translated, it gives CASTGQGGYEQYF.

This sequence joins TRBV6-5 and TRBJ1-1; maybe TRBD1 (6 bases). In germline, CDR1 is MNHEY, CDR2 SVGAGI. Trimming shortened V by 6 bases and J by 3 bases, and 14 bases separated the two germline ends. The CDR3 is 14 amino acids. CDR3 DNA: TGTGCCAGCAGATCAGGGACACCGCACACTGAAGCTTTCTTT. The encoded protein is CASRSGTPHTEAFF.

As DNA, the CDR3 is TGTGCCAGCAGTAGGGACAGGGCTTACTCTGGAAACACCATATATTTT. This translates into CASSRDRAYSGNTIYF. The chain has TRBV28 and TRBJ1-3; 9 nucleotides agree with TRBD1. This CDR3 contains 16 residues. Trimming removed 5 bases from V and 0 bases from J; junction bases left unmatched: 5. Looked up from germline, CDR1 is MDHEN and CDR2 is SYDVKM.

The chain is built from TRBV6-5 and TRBJ2-2, with TRBD1 as a possible D gene (6 bases). The V and J ends lost 0 bases and 4 bases respectively, with 12 bases between them. The CDR3 runs 16 residues. The germline V gene has CDR1 MNHEY and CDR2 SVGAGI. The CDR3 here is CASSYSSMGATGELFF. For the CDR3, the DNA is TGTGCCAGCAGTTACTCGTCGATGGGGGCCACCGGGGAGCTGTTTTTT.